The 9 T cell receptor beta chains given below trace back to one sample, sequenced in a study of blood T cell repertoires in COVID-19. The data were produced by immunoSEQ multiplex PCR, yet TCRdb's version contains in-frame clones alone and is incomplete. The table lists hundreds of thousands of clones, about nine tenths of them singletons. The material sequenced was PBMCs or T cells enriched from blood (not recorded which). The receptors were sampled from a woman in her fifties or sixties who had recovered from COVID-19.

The chain couples TRBV7-8 to TRBJ2-2, with D possibly being TRBD1 (6 bases). V lost 5 bases, J lost 0 bases, and 7 bases lay in between. The length of the CDR3 is 14 residues. Germline loops: CDR1 SGHVS, CDR2 FQNEAQ. The CDR3 DNA reads as TGTGCCAGCAGCCGGACAGCGAACACCGGGGAGCTGTTTTTT. Its translation: CASSRTANTGELFF.

This clone was seen a few times. The genes are TRBV10-3 and TRBJ1-3; a possible D gene is TRBD1 (5 bases). Deletions cut 2 bases from V and 0 bases from J, with 8 bases between. Germline loops: CDR1 ENHRY, CDR2 SYGVKD. This CDR3 is built from 15 residues. CDR3 sequence (DNA): TGTGCCATCAGTGAGCAGGGCTTCTCTGGAAACACCATATATTTT. It is translated as CAISEQGFSGNTIYF.

V and J are TRBV24-1 and TRBJ1-2; 7 nucleotides line up with TRBD1. The CDR3 has 17 amino acids. Germline CDR1 is KGHDR and CDR2 is SFDVKD. The trim removed 5 bases at V and 1 base at J, leaving 12 bases unmatched. Written as DNA, the CDR3 is TGTGCCACCAGTGTGGCCACAGGGGCTGATTATAACTATGGCTACACCTTC. Its protein is CATSVATGADYNYGYTF.

The chain carries TRBV18 and TRBJ1-6; no clear D. From germline, CDR1 is KGHSH and CDR2 LQKENI. V was shortened by 2 bases and J by 5 bases, with 10 bases between the two germline ends. The CDR3 runs to 15 residues. In DNA, the CDR3 is TGTGCCAGCTCACCAATTCCTATGGATAATTCACCCCTCCACTTT. Protein sequence: CASSPIPMDNSPLHF.

The chain links TRBV10-3 to TRBJ2-2, with a weak D call TRBD2 (6 bases). Trimming left V 2 bases short and J 4 bases short, with 14 bases between. CDR1 and CDR2 (germline): ENHRY, SYGVKD. The CDR3 length is 16 residues. The CDR3 loop reads CAISEGGLKGTGELFF. CDR3 DNA: TGTGCCATCAGTGAGGGGGGACTCAAAGGCACCGGGGAGCTGTTTTTT.

Here the CDR3 DNA reads TGCAGCGTTAGTCCGGGACAGGGGGCTAGGGCCGGGGAGCTGTTTTTT. The encoded protein is CSVSPGQGARAGELFF. V usage is TRBV29-1 and J usage is TRBJ2-2; TRBD1 aligns across 12 bases. The trim removed 5 bases at V and 6 bases at J, leaving 10 bases unmatched. Germline V gene sequence: CDR1 SQVTM, CDR2 ANQGSEA. CDR3 size: 16 residues.

The rearrangement joins TRBV27 to TRBJ1-5, with 9 bases aligning to TRBD1. After removal of 5 bases from V and 4 bases from J, the junction contained 6 bases not matched to a gene. The CDR3 sequence is 15 residues long. Germline V lookup: CDR1 MNHEY, CDR2 SMNVEV (reference sequence). CDR3 nucleotides: TGTGCCAGCAGTGACCCGGGACAGGGTAATCAGCCCCAGCATTTT. Protein sequence: CASSDPGQGNQPQHF.

The CDR3 protein is CASSKHPGDRFPGELFF. CDR3 nucleotide sequence: TGTGCCAGCAGCAAGCATCCCGGGGACAGATTTCCCGGGGAGCTGTTTTTT. V is TRBV21-1 and J is TRBJ2-2; no DNA check was done on the table's D call, TRBD1. TRBV21-1 is described as a pseudogene. This CDR3 has 17 residues.

The V gene is TRBV5-6, the J gene TRBJ1-1; tentative D call: TRBD1 (5 bases). CDR3 length: 14 residues. The germline V gene encodes CDR1 SGHDT and CDR2 YYEEEE. Trimming took off 0 bases at V and 1 base at J, with 7 bases between the two ends. The CDR3: CASSLDGGNTEAFF. The CDR3 DNA reads as TGTGCCAGCAGCTTGGACGGGGGGAACACTGAAGCTTTCTTT.